The T cell receptor beta chain described here comes from a study of blood T cell repertoires in COVID-19. Overall study: Researchers got acute and convalescent COVID-19 samples from the United States, Italy and Spain. The cDNA or gDNA used as material had been derived from T cells, B-cell-depleted T cells, or PBMCs.

As handled by the study authors: Estimation of nucleated cell counts was performed using reference gene primer amplification. This table comes from immunoSEQ multiplex PCR, and its TCRdb copy is limited to in-frame clones, with some not included. For V, J and clone size, that table is used; D and trimming come from the DNA. Of roughly 110,000 clones listed, around 85% were seen once; the top ten hold more than 5%. Patients in Seattle were enrolled during active infection, then followed longitudinally. V dropped 1 base and J dropped 11 bases, with 11 bases sitting between them. CDR1 is LGHDT and CDR2 is YNNKEL in the germline V gene (reference sequence). CDR3 length equals 12 residues.

Sequenced material: peripheral blood. This chain joins TRBV3-1 (or the pseudogene TRBV3-2) and TRBJ1-1; D may be TRBD1 (6 bases). This TCR came from a woman aged 55 to 70 with COVID-19, enrolled during active disease. DNA for the CDR3: TGTGCCAGCAGCCAAGGGGGCAGGGGCGCTTTCTTT. Its translation: CASSQGGRGAFF.